Listed below are T cell receptor beta chains from one sample, sequenced in a study of blood T cell repertoires in COVID-19. Some clones are missing from TCRdb's copy, which holds only in-frame ones; the method was immunoSEQ multiplex PCR. The sample carries 61,000 or so clones, around 90% recorded once. The sample consisted of peripheral blood. These receptors were collected from a woman older than 75 with active COVID-19. Both conserved end residues are part of each CDR3. Only part of the rows carry a size: once, few, many, or a class if the clone is expanded.

cdr3_length: 14; v_call: TRBV2; j_call: TRBJ1-2; clone_size: .; cdr3_aa: CASSEQASRYGYTF
cdr3_length: 13; v_call: TRBV5-4; j_call: TRBJ2-5; clone_size: .; cdr3_aa: CASSRDLQETQYF
cdr3_length: 13; v_call: TRBV3-1/TRBV3-2; j_call: TRBJ2-3; clone_size: .; cdr3_aa: CASSQHSGVTQYF
cdr3_length: 13; v_call: TRBV19; j_call: TRBJ1-2; clone_size: once; cdr3_aa: CASRRQGARGYTF
cdr3_length: 16; v_call: TRBV19; j_call: TRBJ2-1; clone_size: .; cdr3_aa: CASSIYSGGTYNEQFF
cdr3_length: 18; v_call: TRBV7-2; j_call: TRBJ2-5; clone_size: few; cdr3_aa: CASSASSFSGRGRETQYF
cdr3_length: 17; v_call: TRBV7-2; j_call: TRBJ2-5; clone_size: .; cdr3_aa: CASSLGLESGGWETQYF
cdr3_length: 16; v_call: TRBV11-2; j_call: TRBJ2-3; clone_size: .; cdr3_aa: CASSLGRDISTDTQYF
cdr3_length: 11; v_call: TRBV20-1; j_call: TRBJ2-3; clone_size: .; cdr3_aa: CSAPIGDTQYF
cdr3_length: 16; v_call: TRBV5-1; j_call: TRBJ2-1; clone_size: .; cdr3_aa: CASSPTSGVLSNEQFF
cdr3_length: 19; v_call: TRBV7-6; j_call: TRBJ2-6; clone_size: .; cdr3_aa: CASSLKSRGYFSGANVLTF
cdr3_length: 15; v_call: TRBV5-4; j_call: TRBJ2-2; clone_size: .; cdr3_aa: CASSSQAGGPGELFF
cdr3_length: 15; v_call: TRBV6-6; j_call: TRBJ2-1; clone_size: .; cdr3_aa: CASSYDRGSYNEQFF
cdr3_length: 13; v_call: TRBV7-9; j_call: TRBJ2-7; clone_size: .; cdr3_aa: CASSRDSSYEQYF
cdr3_length: 14; v_call: TRBV27; j_call: TRBJ2-3; clone_size: .; cdr3_aa: CASSSAGEGDTQYF
cdr3_length: 16; v_call: TRBV5-4; j_call: TRBJ2-1; clone_size: once; cdr3_aa: CASSLGSGPTYNEQFF
cdr3_length: 15; v_call: TRBV7-3; j_call: TRBJ2-5; clone_size: once; cdr3_aa: CASSLSSGPGETQYF
cdr3_length: 16; v_call: TRBV18; j_call: TRBJ2-1; clone_size: .; cdr3_aa: CASSPPLRGGLNEQFF
cdr3_length: 11; v_call: TRBV3-1/TRBV3-2; j_call: TRBJ1-1; clone_size: once; cdr3_aa: CASSVNTEAFF
cdr3_length: 17; v_call: TRBV5-6; j_call: TRBJ1-1; clone_size: .; cdr3_aa: CASSFPTNRQLSTEAFF
cdr3_length: 13; v_call: TRBV28; j_call: TRBJ1-2; clone_size: few; cdr3_aa: CASSLAGKLGYTF
cdr3_length: 10; v_call: TRBV2; j_call: TRBJ2-1; clone_size: .; cdr3_aa: CASSDYEQFF
cdr3_length: 18; v_call: TRBV19; j_call: TRBJ1-4; clone_size: .; cdr3_aa: CASSIGVSGQGPGEKLFF
cdr3_length: 13; v_call: TRBV9; j_call: TRBJ2-5; clone_size: .; cdr3_aa: CASSVEGVGTQYF
cdr3_length: 16; v_call: TRBV6-1; j_call: TRBJ1-5; clone_size: .; cdr3_aa: CASSDRTGRGHQPQHF
cdr3_length: 15; v_call: TRBV7-8; j_call: TRBJ2-5; clone_size: .; cdr3_aa: CASSKAGGNQETQYF
cdr3_length: 18; v_call: TRBV27; j_call: TRBJ1-2; clone_size: .; cdr3_aa: CASSLNFDWATTNYGYTF
cdr3_length: 14; v_call: TRBV24-1; j_call: TRBJ2-3; clone_size: .; cdr3_aa: CATSVGGGTDTQYF
cdr3_length: 13; v_call: TRBV28; j_call: TRBJ2-1; clone_size: .; cdr3_aa: CASSLGSPTEQFF
cdr3_length: 15; v_call: TRBV6-6; j_call: TRBJ2-1; clone_size: .; cdr3_aa: CASSYQRGATDEQFF
cdr3_length: 13; v_call: TRBV5-1; j_call: TRBJ1-2; clone_size: .; cdr3_aa: CASSVDRGGGYTF
cdr3_length: 16; v_call: TRBV5-5; j_call: TRBJ2-1; clone_size: .; cdr3_aa: CASSFDGGASYNEQFF
cdr3_length: 18; v_call: TRBV7-2; j_call: TRBJ1-3; clone_size: .; cdr3_aa: CASSLELQGAFSGNTIYF
cdr3_length: 18; v_call: TRBV5-5; j_call: TRBJ2-3; clone_size: .; cdr3_aa: CASSPVTSLAGDPDTQYF
cdr3_length: 15; v_call: TRBV9; j_call: TRBJ2-3; clone_size: once; cdr3_aa: CASSVSAGGRDTQYF
cdr3_length: 14; v_call: TRBV7-8; j_call: TRBJ2-7; clone_size: .; cdr3_aa: CASSLNGILGEQYF
cdr3_length: 14; v_call: TRBV6-5; j_call: TRBJ2-7; clone_size: .; cdr3_aa: CASSRGTAIVEQYF
cdr3_length: 14; v_call: TRBV27; j_call: TRBJ2-7; clone_size: medium-sized; cdr3_aa: CASSPLDRTNEQYF
cdr3_length: 14; v_call: TRBV5-1; j_call: TRBJ2-7; clone_size: .; cdr3_aa: CASSFTGDPYEQYF
cdr3_length: 15; v_call: TRBV9; j_call: TRBJ2-7; clone_size: few; cdr3_aa: CASSVGKQGSYEQYF
cdr3_length: 11; v_call: TRBV30; j_call: TRBJ1-2; clone_size: .; cdr3_aa: CAVDRDYGYTF
cdr3_length: 16; v_call: TRBV2; j_call: TRBJ2-3; clone_size: .; cdr3_aa: CASRTRLAGDTDTQYF
cdr3_length: 15; v_call: TRBV11-2; j_call: TRBJ2-1; clone_size: .; cdr3_aa: CASSFASDEHNEQFF
cdr3_length: 16; v_call: TRBV19; j_call: TRBJ2-5; clone_size: .; cdr3_aa: CASSIRSADPPETQYF
cdr3_length: 15; v_call: TRBV5-8; j_call: TRBJ1-2; clone_size: .; cdr3_aa: CASSLGRGLNYGYTF
cdr3_length: 14; v_call: TRBV6-5; j_call: TRBJ1-1; clone_size: .; cdr3_aa: CASRGTAYRTEAFF
cdr3_length: 14; v_call: TRBV5-1; j_call: TRBJ2-5; clone_size: .; cdr3_aa: CASSLLYLQETQYF